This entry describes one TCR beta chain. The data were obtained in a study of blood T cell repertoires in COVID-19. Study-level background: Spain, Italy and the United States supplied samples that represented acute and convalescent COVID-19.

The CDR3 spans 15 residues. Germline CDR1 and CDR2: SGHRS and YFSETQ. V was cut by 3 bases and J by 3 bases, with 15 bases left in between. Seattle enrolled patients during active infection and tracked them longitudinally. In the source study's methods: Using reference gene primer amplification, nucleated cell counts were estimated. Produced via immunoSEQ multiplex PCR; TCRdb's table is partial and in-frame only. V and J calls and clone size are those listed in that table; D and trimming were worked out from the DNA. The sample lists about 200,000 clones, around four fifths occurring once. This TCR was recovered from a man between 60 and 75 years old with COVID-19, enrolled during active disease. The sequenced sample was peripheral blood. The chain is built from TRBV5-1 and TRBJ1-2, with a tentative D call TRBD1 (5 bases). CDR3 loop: CASSSTPGGDYGYTF. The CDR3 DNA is TGCGCCAGCAGCTCGACGCCTGGAGGGGACTATGGCTACACCTTC.